A selection of T cell receptor beta chains follows, all from one sample in a study of blood T cell repertoires in COVID-19. Sequenced by immunoSEQ multiplex PCR; TCRdb stores in-frame clones only, minus some. This table has about 66,000 clones, around 84% appearing once. The sample consisted of peripheral blood. Receptor source: a man aged 45 to 65 with active COVID-19. Each CDR3 is given with its conserved first and last residue.

J | V | CDR3
TRBJ2-5 | TRBV5-6 | CAAGRGQGAGETQYF
TRBJ2-7 | TRBV3-1/TRBV3-2 | CASSQAGGRGEQYF
TRBJ2-3 | TRBV6-1 | CASSEASGSIDTQYF
TRBJ1-2 | TRBV29-1 | CSVSGRGSGYTF
TRBJ1-2 | TRBV5-1 | CASSLDRQGRYGYTF
TRBJ2-5 | TRBV29-1 | CSVPYRGRETQYF
TRBJ2-1 | TRBV5-4 | CASSIAGTNYNEQFF
TRBJ1-2 | TRBV7-9 | CASSFPYGYTF
TRBJ1-6 | TRBV27 | CASSSGIYNSPLHF
TRBJ2-1 | TRBV19 | CASRPGGGNNEQFF
TRBJ2-3 | TRBV9 | CASSGRTGESGDTQYF
TRBJ2-3 | TRBV5-1 | CASSLTTDTQYF
TRBJ2-3 | TRBV20-1 | CSASLGGQSTDTQYF
TRBJ2-1 | TRBV14 | CASSQDRAGEQFF